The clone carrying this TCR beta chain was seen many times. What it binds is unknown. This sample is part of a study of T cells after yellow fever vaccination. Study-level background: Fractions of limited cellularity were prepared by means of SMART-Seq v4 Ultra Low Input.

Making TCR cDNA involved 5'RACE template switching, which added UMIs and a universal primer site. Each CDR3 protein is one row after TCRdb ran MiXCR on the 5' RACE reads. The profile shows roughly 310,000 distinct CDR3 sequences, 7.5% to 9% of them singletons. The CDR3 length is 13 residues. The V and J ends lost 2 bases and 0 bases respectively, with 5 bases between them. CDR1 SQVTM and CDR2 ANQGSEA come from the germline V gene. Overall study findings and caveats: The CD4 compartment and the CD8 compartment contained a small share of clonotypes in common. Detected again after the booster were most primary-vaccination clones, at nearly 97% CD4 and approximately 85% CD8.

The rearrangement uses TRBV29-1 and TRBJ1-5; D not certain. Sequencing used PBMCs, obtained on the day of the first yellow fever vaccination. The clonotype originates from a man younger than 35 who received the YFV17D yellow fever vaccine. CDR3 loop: CSVEFDSNQPQHF. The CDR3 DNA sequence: TGCAGCGTTGAATTCGATAGCAATCAGCCCCAGCATTTT.